This TCR beta chain was recovered during a study of cytomegalovirus exposure and HLA in healthy donors. The CDR3 consists of 16 residues. V shed 6 bases and J 1 base; nucleotides not matched to a gene: 6. Germline loops: CDR1 SEHNR, CDR2 FQNEAQ (reference sequence). PCR was performed using 60 Vbeta and 13 Jbeta primers. Measured with immunoSEQ multiplex PCR; TCRdb has only the in-frame clones, and not every one. Of some 190,000 clones in the sample, around 75% are singletons; the top ten hold less than 3.5%. This receptor was obtained from a female donor in good health and CMV-seronegative. The source material was PBMCs. The V call is TRBV7-9, the J call TRBJ2-2; 9 bases are shared with TRBD2. The CDR3 nucleotides are TGTGCCAGCAGGGAGGGTAGCGGGAGGAACACCGGGGAGCTGTTTTTT. It specifies CASREGSGRNTGELFF. Complete variable domain (other parts from reference TRBV7-9 and TRBJ2-2): DTGVSQNPRHKITKRGQNVTFRCDPISEHNRLYWYRQTLGQGPEFLTYFQNEAQLEKSRLLSDRFSAERPKGSFSTLEIQRTEQGDSAMYLCASREGSGRNTGELFFGEGSRLTVL.